The 22 T cell receptor beta chains presented below share a single source sample, sequenced in a study of sequential checkpoint blockade in melanoma. This sample's treatment: randomized to nivolumab then ipilimumab (arm A) or the reverse (arm B). Only in-frame clones appear in the TCRdb table, and some are missing; sequencing was by immunoSEQ multiplex PCR. The sample consists of more than 3,000 clones, approximately 25% of them appearing once. The sample was tumor tissue (inferred from file names), taken from a patient given nivolumab and ipilimumab in sequence. Receptors originate from a human donor with melanoma.

The CDR3 DNA follows: TGCGCCAGCAGCCACAGGACCACATTCCTGACAGAGCAGTTCTTC. As protein: CASSHRTTFLTEQFF. The rearrangement uses TRBV23-1 and TRBJ2-1, with D maybe TRBD1 (5 bases). TRBV23-1 is an open reading frame, and its role is uncertain. The CDR3 is made up of 15 amino acids. V gave up 6 bases and J gave up 10 bases, with 22 bases separating them.

This chain connects TRBV11-3 to TRBJ2-3; 7 bases match TRBD2. Trimming at V came to 3 bases and at J to 1 base, leaving 4 bases not matched to a gene. Germline CDR1 and CDR2: SGHNT and YENEEA. The CDR3 is 15 amino acids. This CDR3 is CASSLAREGTDTQYF. DNA for the CDR3: TGTGCCAGCAGCTTGGCCCGGGAGGGCACAGATACGCAGTATTTT.

The rearrangement joins TRBV19 to TRBJ2-7, with D tentatively TRBD1 or TRBD2 (5 bases each). Germline values: CDR1 LNHDA, CDR2 SQIVND (reference sequence). This CDR3 comprises 15 residues. V lost 5 bases and J lost 7, with 21 bases in between. As DNA, the CDR3 is TGTGCCAGTAGTGAGGGATCCAGGGCCATTCGGGAGCAGTACTTC. This translates into CASSEGSRAIREQYF.

This clone was detected only a few times. V gene TRBV11-3 combines with J gene TRBJ1-5; D might be TRBD1 (6 bases). V was cut by 5 bases and J by 2 bases, with 10 bases left in between. In germline, CDR1 is SGHNT, CDR2 YENEEA. CDR3 length: 14 residues. CDR3 in amino acids: CASSPGEGNQPQHF. The CDR3 DNA is TGTGCCAGCAGCCCAGGGGAAGGCAATCAGCCCCAGCATTTT.

This clone showed up many times. The chain carries TRBV11-3 and TRBJ1-3; D unclear. The CDR3 consists of 15 residues. Germline values: CDR1 SGHNT, CDR2 YENEEA. Trimming left V 0 bases short and J 0 bases short, with 6 bases between. CDR3 protein: CASSLESSSGNTIYF. The CDR3 DNA reads as TGTGCCAGCAGCTTAGAGAGTAGCTCTGGAAACACCATATATTTT.

This chain uses TRBV29-1 with TRBJ2-5; 10 positions match TRBD2. The germline CDR1 and CDR2 sequences are SQVTM and ANQGSEA. After removal of 4 bases from V and 4 bases from J, the junction contained 12 bases not matched to a gene. The CDR3 runs 16 residues. The CDR3 coding sequence is TGCAGCGTTGGTGGTCTAGCGGGGGTCCCGGGAGAGACCCAGTACTTC. It codes for CSVGGLAGVPGETQYF. Looking up the rest from reference TRBV29-1 and TRBJ2-5 gives the full variable domain: SAVISQKPSRDICQRGTSLTIQCQVDSQVTMMFWYRQQPGQSLTLIATANQGSEATYESGFVIDKFPISRPNLTFSTLTVSNMSPEDSSIYLCSVGGLAGVPGETQYFGPGTRLLVL.

This clone has a single count. This chain connects TRBV19 to TRBJ2-3; perhaps D is TRBD1 or TRBD2 (7 bases each). Per the germline V gene, CDR1 is LNHDA and CDR2 is SQIVND (reference sequence). This CDR3 region has 15 residues. Trimming pared 9 bases from V and 2 bases from J, leaving 18 bases between. CDR3 sequence reads: CASAKGEGATDTQYF. CDR3 coding DNA: TGTGCCAGCGCCAAGGGGGAGGGGGCCACAGATACGCAGTATTTT.

This clone has a count of ten or more. This chain connects TRBV12-2 to TRBJ2-1. TRBV12-2 constitutes a pseudogene. The CDR3 totals 14 residues. The CDR3 region is CAGTYVGERNEQFF. The CDR3 DNA reads TGTGCCGGGACGTACGTAGGGGAACGAAATGAGCAGTTCTTC.

This clone is medium-sized (0.01 to 0.1%) within its sample. The V and J genes are TRBV11-3 and TRBJ2-1, with D tentatively TRBD2 (5 bases). The CDR3 runs 15 residues. The germline gives CDR1 SGHNT, CDR2 YENEEA. The V and J ends lost 1 base and 0 bases respectively, with 7 bases between them. CDR3 sequence reads: CASSLGGSSYNEQFF. CDR3 nucleotides: TGTGCCAGCAGCTTAGGAGGGAGCTCCTACAATGAGCAGTTCTTC.

In its sample, this clone ranks as medium-sized. The rearrangement links TRBV11-3 to TRBJ2-2, with TRBD2 matching over 7 bases. Trimming removed 5 bases from V and 8 bases from J; junction bases left unmatched: 11. The CDR3 has 15 residues. Germline lookup yields CDR1 SGHNT and CDR2 YENEEA. The CDR3: CASSPRGRAAGELFF. CDR3 nucleotide sequence: TGTGCCAGCAGCCCCAGAGGGAGGGCCGCGGGGGAGCTGTTTTTT.

This clone appeared many times. The rearrangement links TRBV11-3 to TRBJ2-3; D gene unclear. Trimming removed 4 bases at V and 5 bases at J, with 13 bases between. In germline, CDR1 is SGHNT, CDR2 YENEEA. This CDR3 contains 14 residues. As DNA, the CDR3 is TGTGCCAGCAGCTCGACTGGGCATGGAGATACGCAGTATTTT. Its protein product is CASSSTGHGDTQYF.

The J gene is TRBJ2-2, the V gene TRBV5-1, with D perhaps matching TRBD2 (6 bases). There are 18 residues in the CDR3. The V end lost 2 bases, the J end lost 0 bases, and 17 bases lay between the germline ends. Germline assignment: CDR1 SGHRS and CDR2 YFSETQ. As DNA, the CDR3 is TGCGCCAGCAGCTTAGCTCTAGCGAATCCCGCGAACACCGGGGAGCTGTTTTTT. Protein product: CASSLALANPANTGELFF.

V and J are TRBV6-8 and TRBJ2-3, with D perhaps matching TRBD1 (5 bases). CDR1 and CDR2 from the germline V gene are MNHGY and SAAAGT. The V gene lost 5 bases and the J gene lost 4 bases, with 22 bases spanning the gap. The CDR3 is made up of 17 amino acids. The CDR3 spells CASSTRIGLQGADTQYF. For the CDR3, the DNA is TGTGCCAGCAGTACCCGGATAGGGCTGCAGGGCGCAGATACGCAGTATTTT.

This clone was seen only a few times. The V gene is TRBV28, the J gene TRBJ2-5, with a weak D call TRBD1 (5 bases). Trimming pared 2 bases from V and 5 bases from J, leaving 15 bases between. This CDR3 contains 15 residues. In germline, CDR1 is MDHEN, CDR2 SYDVKM. The CDR3 region is CASSLRSRVWETQYF. DNA for the CDR3: TGTGCCAGCAGTTTACGAAGCAGGGTTTGGGAGACCCAGTACTTC. Together with reference TRBV28 and TRBJ2-5, the CDR3 gives the full variable domain: DVKVTQSSRYLVKRTGEKVFLECVQDMDHENMFWYRQDPGLGLRLIYFSYDVKMKEKGDIPEGYSVSREKKERFSLILESASTNQTSMYLCASSLRSRVWETQYFGPGTRLLVL.

The V and J genes are TRBV14 and TRBJ2-6; no reliable D call. Germline assignment: CDR1 SGHDN and CDR2 FVKESK. The CDR3 spans 13 residues. The V end was cut by 4 bases, the J end by 3 bases, with 4 bases between. CDR3 sequence: CASSPSGANVLTF. In nucleotides, the CDR3 is TGTGCCAGCAGCCCCAGTGGGGCCAACGTCCTGACTTTC. Full variable domain (outside the CDR3, taken from reference TRBV14 and TRBJ2-6): EAGVTQFPSHSVIEKGQTVTLRCDPISGHDNLYWYRRVMGKEIKFLLHFVKESKQDESGMPNNRFLAERTGGTYSTLKVQPAELEDSGVYFCASSPSGANVLTFGAGSRLTVL.

This clone came up a few times. The chain combines TRBV28 with TRBJ1-4; possibly TRBD1 for D (5 bases). This CDR3 has 14 residues. Germline lookup yields CDR1 MDHEN and CDR2 SYDVKM. The ends were cut back, 4 bases at V and 6 bases at J, with 12 bases in the middle. The CDR3: CASSSGWGDEKLFF. DNA for the CDR3: TGTGCCAGCAGTTCCGGGTGGGGGGATGAAAAACTGTTTTTT.

This clone is medium-sized within its sample. The rearrangement links TRBV23-1 to TRBJ2-2; 7 positions match TRBD2. TRBV23-1 is designated an ORF whose function remains uncertain. V was clipped by 3 bases and J by 3 bases; unmatched bases: 7. This CDR3 region has 16 residues. The CDR3 here is CASSHIRGSDTGELFF. DNA of the CDR3: TGCGCCAGCAGTCATATTCGCGGGAGTGACACCGGGGAGCTGTTTTTT.

The chain is built from TRBV11-3 and TRBJ2-3, with D possibly matching TRBD1 (5 bases). The ends were cut back, 0 bases at V and 1 base at J, with 8 bases in the middle. CDR1 and CDR2 from the germline V gene are SGHNT and YENEEA. CDR3 size: 15 residues. CDR3 DNA sequence: TGTGCCAGCAGCTTAGAAGGGGTTCGCACAGATACGCAGTATTTT. It translates to CASSLEGVRTDTQYF.

This clone was detected only once. The chain joins TRBV18 to TRBJ2-1; the match to TRBD2 covers 12 bases. Per germline, CDR1 KGHSH and CDR2 LQKENI. V shed 3 bases, J shed 5 bases, and the junction held 8 bases outside the gene matches. The CDR3 loop spans 17 amino acids. CDR3 sequence (DNA): TGTGCCAGCTCACCCTACTTTACTAGCGGGGGGAACAATGAGCAGTTCTTC. Encoded protein: CASSPYFTSGGNNEQFF.

The chain is built from TRBV19 and TRBJ2-7; weak D call: TRBD1 (5 bases). Germline CDR1 is LNHDA and CDR2 is SQIVND (reference sequence). The ends were cut back, 5 bases at V and 6 bases at J, with 26 bases in the middle. The CDR3 spans 17 residues. The CDR3 here is CASSEGVFGIGRAEQYF. The DNA of the CDR3 is TGTGCCAGTAGTGAAGGGGTGTTCGGAATAGGACGGGCCGAGCAGTACTTC.

This sequence joins TRBV28 and TRBJ1-2; 8 positions agree with TRBD1. CDR1 is MDHEN and CDR2 is SYDVKM in the germline V gene. V lost 4 bases to trimming and J lost 8 bases; unmatched junction nucleotides: 12. The length of the CDR3 is 15 residues. DNA of the CDR3: TGTGCCAGCAGTTCTCAAGGGACAGGAGGGTACGGCTACACCTTC. This sequence encodes CASSSQGTGGYGYTF.

The chain uses TRBV6-8 and TRBJ2-3, with 7 nucleotides matching TRBD2. The CDR3 covers 15 residues. Germline V gene data show CDR1 as MNHGY and CDR2 as SAAAGT. The J segment lost 2 bases and the V segment lost 5 bases, leaving 7 bases of the junction unmatched. Here the CDR3 reads CASSRFSGDTDTQYF. In nucleotides, the CDR3 is TGTGCCAGCAGTCGGTTCAGCGGGGACACAGATACGCAGTATTTT.